This TCR beta chain was sequenced during a study of radiation and T cells in renal cell carcinoma. Sequencing used immunoSEQ multiplex PCR; TCRdb keeps in-frame clones, though not all of them. The repertoire has over 85,000 clones, 82% of them found once; the top ten carry approximately 6.4%. Trimming removed 6 bases at V and 2 bases at J, with 17 bases between. The length of the CDR3 is 14 residues. Germline-derived CDR1 and CDR2 are SQVTM and ANQGSEA. Points from the study as a whole: Top tumor clonotypes rose in blood 2 weeks post-radiation, then contracted.

Time point defined: baseline pretreatment blood. Treatment meaning: 15 Gy SBRT to primary tumor, nephrectomy 4 weeks later. Radiation-treated patients gave blood at baseline, week 2 and week 4. This renal cell carcinoma was of the clear cell type. To note about this clone: Antigen: not known.

The sequence was obtained from a man between 60 and 75 years old with renal cell carcinoma. Specimen: blood, collected from a patient whose treatment included radiotherapy and nephrectomy. The chain carries TRBV29-1 and TRBJ2-7; D might be TRBD2 (6 bases). The CDR3 spells CSVSGGTATYEQYF. The CDR3, as DNA: TGCAGCGTCTCTGGGGGGACGGCTACCTACGAGCAGTACTTC.